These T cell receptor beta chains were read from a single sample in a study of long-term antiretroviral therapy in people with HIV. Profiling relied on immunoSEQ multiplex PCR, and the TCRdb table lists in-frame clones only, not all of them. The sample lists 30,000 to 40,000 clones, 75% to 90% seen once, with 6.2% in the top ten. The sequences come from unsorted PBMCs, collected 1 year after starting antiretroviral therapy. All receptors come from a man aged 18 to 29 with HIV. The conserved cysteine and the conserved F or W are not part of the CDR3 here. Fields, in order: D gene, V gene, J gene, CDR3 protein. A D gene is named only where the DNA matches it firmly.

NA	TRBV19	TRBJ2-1	ASIRAPGPYNEQF
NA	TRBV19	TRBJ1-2	ASSIGANGYT
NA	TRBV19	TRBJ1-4	ASSLGGEKLF
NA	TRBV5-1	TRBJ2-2	ASSLYPLVTNTGELF
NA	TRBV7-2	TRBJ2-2	ASSLALAWGGELF
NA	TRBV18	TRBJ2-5	ASCRDGGGRETQY
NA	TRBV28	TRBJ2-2	ASSLLGAPWELF
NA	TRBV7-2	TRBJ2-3	ASSLGPDTQY
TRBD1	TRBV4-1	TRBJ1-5	ASSQEPGGYQPQH
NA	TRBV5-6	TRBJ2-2	ASSFRTNTGELF
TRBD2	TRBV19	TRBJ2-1	ASSGASGRATYNEQF
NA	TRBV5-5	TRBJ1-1	ASSFPPSKGAEAF
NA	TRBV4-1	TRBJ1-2	ASSHPGGGRGGYT
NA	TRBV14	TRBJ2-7	ASSQDGVQGYEQY